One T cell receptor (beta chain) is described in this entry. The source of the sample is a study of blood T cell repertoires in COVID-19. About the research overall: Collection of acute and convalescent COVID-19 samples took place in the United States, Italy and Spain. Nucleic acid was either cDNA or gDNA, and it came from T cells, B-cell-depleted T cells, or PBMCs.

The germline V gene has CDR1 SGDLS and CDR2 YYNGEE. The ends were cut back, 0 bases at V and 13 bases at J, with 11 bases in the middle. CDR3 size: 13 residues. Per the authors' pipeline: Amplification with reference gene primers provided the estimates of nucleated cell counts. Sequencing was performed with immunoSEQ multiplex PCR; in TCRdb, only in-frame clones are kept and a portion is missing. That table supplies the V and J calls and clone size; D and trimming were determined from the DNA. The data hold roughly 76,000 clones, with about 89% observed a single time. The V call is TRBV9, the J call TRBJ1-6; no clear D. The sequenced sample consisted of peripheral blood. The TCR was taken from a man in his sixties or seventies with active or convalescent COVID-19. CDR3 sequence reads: CASSVEQDRPLHF. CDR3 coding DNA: TGTGCCAGCAGCGTAGAGCAGGATCGCCCCCTCCACTTT.